Sequencing of this TCR beta chain was carried out in a study of blood T cell repertoires in COVID-19. Turning to the study itself: PBMCs, B-cell-depleted T cells, or T cells were the source of the cDNA or gDNA that made up the material.

On this clone: The DNA is omitted, as the CDR3 cannot be located on it reliably, and the CDR3 follows TCRdb's listing.

In the authors' methods: Reference gene primers were amplified, and this amplification served to estimate nucleated cell counts. Profiled with immunoSEQ multiplex PCR; TCRdb holds only in-frame clones, not every one. That table gives V, J and clone size, and the DNA gave D and trimming. In the table there are some 300,000 clones, around 87% of which are singletons. The CDR3 is 15 amino acids in total, end residues counted. The sample consisted of peripheral blood. The source is a man aged 70 or older with acute or convalescent COVID-19. The chain links TRBV21-1 to TRBJ1-1. TRBV21-1 counts as a pseudogene. CDR3 in amino acids: CASRDFGGGNTEAFF.